The clone carrying this T cell receptor (beta chain) showed up many times. Germline and junction disagree at one end, which may indicate a read error. The authors prepared the TCRbeta library with unique molecular identifiers. TCRdb re-derived calls from the PCR reads in MiXCR, one entry per CDR3 protein. Of roughly 200,000 distinct CDR3 sequences listed, 6% to 7% were seen once; the top ten hold about 2.9%. Looked up from germline, CDR1 is MNHEY and CDR2 is SMNVEV (reference sequence). This CDR3 comprises 13 residues. The data belong to a study of T-cell reconstitution after alpha-beta-depleted transplantation in children.

The sample consisted of PBMCs from the stem cell graft donor, taken from the stem cell graft. The rearrangement joins TRBV27 to TRBJ1-6, with D perhaps matching TRBD1 (6 bases). This clonotype was sampled from a human donor who donated a stem cell graft to a child with Wiskott-Aldrich syndrome. This CDR3 reads CASSGQSYSPLHF. The CDR3 DNA follows: TGTGCAAGCAGCGGACAGTCTTATTCACCCCTCCACTTT.